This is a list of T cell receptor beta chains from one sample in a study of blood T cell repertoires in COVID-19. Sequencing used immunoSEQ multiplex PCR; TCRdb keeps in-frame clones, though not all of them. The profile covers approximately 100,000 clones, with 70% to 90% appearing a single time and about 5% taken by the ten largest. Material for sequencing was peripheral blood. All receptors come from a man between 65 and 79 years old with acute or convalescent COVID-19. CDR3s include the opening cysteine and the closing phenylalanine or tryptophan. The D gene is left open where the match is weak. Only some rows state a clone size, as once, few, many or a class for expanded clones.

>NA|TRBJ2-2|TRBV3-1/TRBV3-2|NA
TGTGCCAGCAGCCAAGAAGTAGCGGCGAACACCGGGGAGCTGTTTTTT
CASSQEVAANTGELFF
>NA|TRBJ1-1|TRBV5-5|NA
TGTGCCAGCAGCCGGGTATGGGATTCGGGAAACACTGAAGCTTTCTTT
CASSRVWDSGNTEAFF
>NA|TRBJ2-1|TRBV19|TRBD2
TGTGCCAGTAGTATTACTTGGGCTAGCGGGGGGGGCGTATTCTTC
CASSITWASGGGVFF
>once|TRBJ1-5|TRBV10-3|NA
TGTGCCATCAGTGAGACGACGGGTCAGCCCCAGCATTTT
CAISETTGQPQHF
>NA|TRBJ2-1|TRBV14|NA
TGTGCCAGCAGCCAAGAAAGGGGCACTTCGTTCTTC
CASSQERGTSFF
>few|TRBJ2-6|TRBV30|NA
TGTGCCTGGAGTGTAGCGTCCAACGTCCTGACTTTC
CAWSVASNVLTF
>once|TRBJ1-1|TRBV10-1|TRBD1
TGCGCCAGCAGTGGGGGACAGATAAACACTGAAGCTTTCTTT
CASSGGQINTEAFF
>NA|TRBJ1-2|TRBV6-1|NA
TGTGCCAGCAGTGAAGCATTTGAGGTGTATGGCTACACCTTC
CASSEAFEVYGYTF
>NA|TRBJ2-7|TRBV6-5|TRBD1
TGTGCCAGCAGCCTTGGACAGGGTCCCTACGAGCAGTACTTC
CASSLGQGPYEQYF
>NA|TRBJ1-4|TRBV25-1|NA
TGTGCCAGCAGCCTTTCAGGGGCAGGGGATGAAAAACTGTTTTTT
CASSLSGAGDEKLFF
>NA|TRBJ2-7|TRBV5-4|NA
TGTGCCAGCAGCCCAGCACCGGGACAAGTATACGAGCAGTACTTC
CASSPAPGQVYEQYF
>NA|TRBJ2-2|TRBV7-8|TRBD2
TGTGCCAGCAGCTTAGCGGGGGACCTAGCGGGAATGAACACCGGGGAGCTGTTTTTT
CASSLAGDLAGMNTGELFF
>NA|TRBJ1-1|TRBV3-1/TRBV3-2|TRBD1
TGTGCCAGCAGCCCCCTAGACAGGGGTACTGAAGCTTTCTTT
CASSPLDRGTEAFF
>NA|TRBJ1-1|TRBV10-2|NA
TGCGCCAGCACAAACCAAAGACAGCTCACTGAAGCTTTCTTT
CASTNQRQLTEAFF
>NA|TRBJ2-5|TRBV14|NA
TGTGCCAGCAGCCAAGCGGTGACACCCCTCTCCCCTAAAGAGACCCAGTACTTC
CASSQAVTPLSPKETQYF
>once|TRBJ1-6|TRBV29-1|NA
TGCAGCGTTACTCAGGTCCAGCATAATTCACCCCTCCACTTT
CSVTQVQHNSPLHF
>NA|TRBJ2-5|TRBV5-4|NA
TGTGCCAGCAGCTTGGGGGGAAGAGGGGAGACCCAGTACTTC
CASSLGGRGETQYF
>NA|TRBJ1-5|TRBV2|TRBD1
TGTGCCAGCAGGAAGGGACAGCTTGGTAATCAGCCCCAGCATTTT
CASRKGQLGNQPQHF
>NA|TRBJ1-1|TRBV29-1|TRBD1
TGCAGCGCCAGGACAGGGCAGAACACTGAAGCTTTCTTT
CSARTGQNTEAFF
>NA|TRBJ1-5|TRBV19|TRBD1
TGTGCCAGCCAGGACAGGGTTGGCAATCAGCCCCAGCATTTT
CASQDRVGNQPQHF